A single sample gave rise to the 8 T cell receptor beta chains below, sequenced in a study of T cell responses to AZD1222 COVID-19 vaccine. Assay: immunoSEQ multiplex PCR; the TCRdb copy retains only in-frame clones and omits some. This sample carries roughly 100,000 clones, roughly nine tenths of them seen once, and the ten largest clones take approximately 5.4%. The input for sequencing was peripheral blood, taken on day 0 of AZD1222 vaccination. These receptors were collected from an adult in good health.

The rearrangement links TRBV20-1 to TRBJ1-1; no clear D gene. Germline V gives CDR1 DFQATT, CDR2 SNEGSKA (reference sequence). The CDR3 spans 11 residues. V lost 5 bases and J 6 bases, leaving 10 bases between the germline ends. The CDR3 loop is CSAYNGSEAFF. CDR3 sequence (DNA): TGCAGTGCTTACAATGGGTCTGAAGCTTTCTTT.

This chain links TRBV27 with TRBJ1-2; unclear D gene. The germline V and J ends were trimmed by 6 bases and 7 bases, with 12 bases remaining between them. This CDR3 region has 12 residues. Germline CDR1 and CDR2: MNHEY and SMNVEV (reference sequence). The CDR3 loop reads CASSLMGGGYTF. The CDR3 DNA sequence: TGTGCCAGCAGCTTAATGGGAGGTGGCTACACCTTC.

V usage is TRBV19 and J usage is TRBJ1-1, with D perhaps matching TRBD1 (5 bases). CDR1 is LNHDA, CDR2 SQIVND, per germline (reference sequence). V was pared by 1 base and J by 5 bases, with 20 bases between. The CDR3 consists of 17 residues. CDR3 loop: CASSIGRRGVSRTEAFF. DNA for the CDR3: TGTGCCAGTAGTATAGGACGGAGGGGCGTGAGTAGGACTGAAGCTTTCTTT.

The chain combines TRBV6-5 with TRBJ2-3; D unresolved. This CDR3 has 14 amino acids. V lost 6 bases to trimming and J lost 3 bases, with 13 bases between them. From germline, CDR1 is MNHEY and CDR2 SVGAGI. This CDR3 is CASSLGLVTDTQYF. The CDR3 DNA reads TGTGCCAGCAGCCTGGGTCTAGTGACAGATACGCAGTATTTT.

The chain combines TRBV3-1 (or the pseudogene TRBV3-2) with TRBJ1-6; D perhaps matches TRBD1 (5 bases). Per the germline V gene, CDR1 is LGHDT and CDR2 is YNNKEL (reference sequence). The CDR3 contains 14 residues. Trimming stripped 0 bases from V and 7 bases from J, with 7 bases between. CDR3 nucleotides: TGTGCCAGCAGCCAAGACAGGGAGAATTCACCCCTCCACTTT. This translates into CASSQDRENSPLHF.

The chain joins TRBV5-4 to TRBJ2-7, with 9 bases matching TRBD1. Trimming removed 6 bases from V and 4 bases from J; junction bases left unmatched: 8. CDR3 length: 14 amino acids. Germline V gene data show CDR1 as SGHNT and CDR2 as YYREEE (reference sequence). CDR3 in amino acids: CASTSGTGRYEQYF. CDR3 nucleotide sequence: TGTGCCAGCACCTCGGGGACAGGGAGATACGAGCAGTACTTC.

The rearrangement uses TRBV9 and TRBJ1-4; maybe TRBD1 (6 bases). CDR3 length equals 15 residues. Germline V gives CDR1 SGDLS, CDR2 YYNGEE. Trimming shortened V by 5 bases and J by 4 bases, and 15 bases separated the two germline ends. The CDR3 DNA reads TGTGCCAGCAGTCAGGGGAACTCAATTAATGAAAAACTGTTTTTT. Translation: CASSQGNSINEKLFF.

This rearrangement joins TRBV12-3 or TRBV12-4 to TRBJ1-5, with D perhaps TRBD1 (6 bases). The CDR3 covers 13 residues. V lost 5 bases to trimming and J lost 6 bases, with 11 bases between them. The CDR3 nucleotides read TGTGCCAGCAGTCTGGGAGGGGGTCAGCCCCAGCATTTT. Amino acids: CASSLGGGQPQHF.